Presented here are 18 T cell receptor beta chains from one specimen sequenced in a study of cytomegalovirus exposure and HLA in healthy donors. Both 60 Vbeta primers and 13 Jbeta primers went into the PCR. Assay used: immunoSEQ multiplex PCR; TCRdb lists only in-frame clones, some missing. The sample lists about 200,000 clones; 82% were seen once. Sequenced sample: PBMCs. The receptor set was obtained from a boy aged 2 to 10 in good health and CMV-seronegative.

V and J are TRBV20-1 and TRBJ1-1; D is uncertain. Germline CDR1 and CDR2: DFQATT and SNEGSKA (reference sequence). Trimming stripped 3 bases from V and 6 bases from J, with 8 bases between. The CDR3 sequence is 11 residues long. Written as DNA, the CDR3 is TGCAGTGCTAGCCGCGGTCCTGAAGCTTTCTTT. This encodes CSASRGPEAFF.

The chain joins TRBV19 to TRBJ1-6, with D uncertain. CDR1 and CDR2 from the germline V gene are LNHDA and SQIVND (reference sequence). The CDR3 has 12 amino acids. V lost 7 bases to trimming and J lost 13 bases, with 14 bases between them. The CDR3 spells CASKWPGGPLHF. CDR3 sequence (DNA): TGTGCCAGTAAGTGGCCCGGCGGGCCCCTCCACTTT.

V and J are TRBV7-2 and TRBJ1-5; D ambiguous. From germline, CDR1 is SGHTA and CDR2 FQGNSA. With 2 bases removed from V and 7 bases from J, the gap between germline ends came to 9 bases. The CDR3 contains 13 residues. The CDR3 region is CASSLNDYQPQHF. The DNA for the CDR3 is TGTGCCAGCAGCTTAAATGACTACCAGCCCCAGCATTTT.

J is TRBJ2-5 and V is TRBV7-9; D uncertain. The germline gives CDR1 SEHNR, CDR2 FQNEAQ (reference sequence). The CDR3 runs 14 residues. V lost 3 bases to trimming and J lost 5 bases, with 13 bases between them. This chain's CDR3 is CASSFNSREETQYF. Written as DNA, the CDR3 is TGTGCCAGCAGCTTTAACAGTCGCGAGGAGACCCAGTACTTC.

This chain uses TRBV6-1 with TRBJ1-5; 7 nucleotides align to TRBD1. Germline V gene data show CDR1 as MNHNS and CDR2 as SASEGT. The CDR3 loop spans 13 amino acids. The trim removed 1 base at V and 11 bases at J, leaving 5 bases unmatched. CDR3 in DNA: TGTGCCAGCAGTGAAGTACAGGGGAGGTCCCAGCATTTT. It specifies CASSEVQGRSQHF.

The genes are TRBV6-5 and TRBJ1-4; D is perhaps TRBD1 (6 bases). The V end lost 0 bases, the J end lost 7 bases, and 12 bases lay between the germline ends. The CDR3 has 15 residues. In germline, CDR1 is MNHEY, CDR2 SVGAGI. CDR3 amino acids: CASSYSPGVGEKLFF. The DNA of the CDR3 is TGTGCCAGCAGTTACTCACCAGGGGTAGGTGAAAAACTGTTTTTT.

This clone has more than one count but fewer than ten. The V gene is TRBV5-6, the J gene TRBJ2-2, with a weak D call TRBD1 (6 bases). Trimming shortened V by 0 bases and J by 0 bases, and 12 bases separated the two germline ends. Germline CDR1 SGHDT, CDR2 YYEEEE. The CDR3 contains 17 residues. The CDR3 nucleotides read TGTGCCAGCAGCTTGGCCCTAACAGGGACGAACACCGGGGAGCTGTTTTTT. Its protein product is CASSLALTGTNTGELFF.

This sequence joins TRBV5-1 and TRBJ2-5, with 13 bases matching TRBD2. The CDR3 has 15 residues. The germline V gene encodes CDR1 SGHRS and CDR2 YFSETQ. V trimming: 2 bases; J trimming: 5 bases; junction bases outside the gene matches: 3. CDR3 loop: CASSLGTSGEETQYF. The CDR3 bases are TGCGCCAGCAGCTTAGGGACTAGCGGGGAGGAGACCCAGTACTTC. Based on the CDR3 plus reference TRBV5-1 and TRBJ2-5, the full variable domain is KAGVTQTPRYLIKTRGQQVTLSCSPISGHRSVSWYQQTPGQGLQFLFEYFSETQRNKGNFPGRFSGRQFSNSRSEMNVSTLELGDSALYLCASSLGTSGEETQYFGPGTRLLVL.

The V and J genes are TRBV27 and TRBJ2-7; TRBD2 aligns across 7 bases. The CDR3 covers 14 residues. CDR1 MNHEY and CDR2 SMNVEV come from the germline V gene (reference sequence). The V segment lost 4 bases and the J segment 6 bases; nucleotides outside the gene matches: 9. DNA of the CDR3: TGTGCCAGCAGTTCGGGAACTAGCGAGTCCGAGCAGTACTTC. This encodes CASSSGTSESEQYF.

The CDR3 region is CASRPVGNQPQHF. The DNA of the CDR3 is TGTGCCAGCAGGCCCGTCGGTAATCAGCCCCAGCATTTT. The chain couples TRBV6-6 to TRBJ1-5, with D uncertain. The CDR3 has 13 amino acids. The germline gives CDR1 MNHNY, CDR2 SVGAGI (reference sequence). V was pared by 6 bases and J by 4 bases, with 10 bases between.

V is TRBV10-3 and J is TRBJ2-3; D perhaps matches TRBD2 (5 bases). The V end was cut by 3 bases, the J end by 3 bases, with 13 bases between. This CDR3 is built from 15 residues. Germline lookup yields CDR1 ENHRY and CDR2 SYGVKD. The CDR3 here is CAISDLGPGTDTQYF. The DNA for the CDR3 is TGTGCCATCAGTGACTTGGGTCCGGGGACAGATACGCAGTATTTT.

The rearrangement joins TRBV9 to TRBJ1-3, with D hard to call. This CDR3 has 12 residues. The germline V gene encodes CDR1 SGDLS and CDR2 YYNGEE. V was cut by 4 bases and J by 4 bases, with 6 bases left in between. Here the CDR3 reads CASSPSGNTIYF. In nucleotides, the CDR3 is TGTGCCAGCAGCCCATCAGGAAACACCATATATTTT.

The V and J genes are TRBV14 and TRBJ2-5, with D unclear. The J call may be faulty, since TRBJ2-7 better matches the DNA end. This CDR3 comprises 11 residues. Germline CDR1 is SGHDN and CDR2 is FVKESK. The DNA of the CDR3 is TGTGCCAGCAGCCAAGCCTACGAGCAGTACTTC. This encodes CASSQAYEQYF.

Comments on this clone: This CDR3 is also generated by other DNA sequences in the sample. This rearrangement joins TRBV9 to TRBJ1-1; D remains unclear. Germline CDR1 SGDLS, CDR2 YYNGEE. The ends were cut back, 5 bases at V and 1 base at J, with 9 bases in the middle. There are 13 residues in the CDR3. The CDR3 region is CASSAGGNTEAFF. The CDR3 DNA reads TGTGCCAGCAGTGCGGGAGGGAACACTGAAGCTTTCTTT.

This chain uses TRBV7-8 with TRBJ1-6; a possible D gene is TRBD1 (6 bases). Trimming left V 1 base short and J 10 bases short, with 17 bases between. CDR3 length: 16 residues. Germline-derived CDR1 and CDR2 are SGHVS and FQNEAQ. The CDR3 region has the DNA TGTGCCAGCAGCTTAGTGGTACAGGGCCTCGGGTCACCCCTCCACTTT. Protein product: CASSLVVQGLGSPLHF. The entire variable domain, with the rest obtained from reference TRBV7-8 and TRBJ1-6, is as follows: GAGVSQSPRYKVAKRGQDVALRCDPISGHVSLFWYQQALGQGPEFLTYFQNEAQLDKSGLPSDRFFAERPEGSVSTLKIQRTQQEDSAVYLCASSLVVQGLGSPLHFGNGTRLTVT.

This clone occurred once. The V gene is TRBV27, the J gene TRBJ2-5; D is perhaps TRBD1 (6 bases). Gene TRBJ2-7 matches the end of the DNA better, so the J call may be wrong. This CDR3 is 16 amino acids long. The germline gives CDR1 MNHEY, CDR2 SMNVEV (reference sequence). In nucleotides, the CDR3 is TGTGCCAGCAGTTCACTTACCACAGGGACCCATTACGAGCAGTACTTC. Its protein product is CASSSLTTGTHYEQYF.

The V gene is TRBV6-5, the J gene TRBJ2-7, with a weak D call TRBD2 (7 bases). Germline-derived CDR1 and CDR2 are MNHEY and SVGAGI. V was cut by 8 bases and J by 3 bases, with 14 bases left in between. The CDR3 extends over 13 amino acids. The CDR3 sequence is CASGKGGVYEQYF. The CDR3 region has the DNA TGTGCCAGCGGAAAAGGGGGGGTCTACGAGCAGTACTTC.

The V and J genes are TRBV9 and TRBJ1-4; D is possibly TRBD1 (5 bases). With 3 bases removed from V and 7 bases from J, the gap between germline ends came to 16 bases. The germline V gene encodes CDR1 SGDLS and CDR2 YYNGEE. The CDR3 is 15 residues long. The CDR3 here is CASSAQGGAGEKLFF. Here the CDR3 DNA reads TGTGCCAGCAGCGCGCAGGGTGGTGCTGGTGAAAAACTGTTTTTT.